This passage covers 19 T cell receptor beta chains from one sample sequenced in a study of blood T cell repertoires in COVID-19. Measured with immunoSEQ multiplex PCR; TCRdb has only the in-frame clones, and not every one. The table includes roughly 250,000 clones, 82% detected once. The sample taken for sequencing was peripheral blood. All receptors derive from a woman aged 55 to 70 with active or convalescent COVID-19.

The rearrangement links TRBV6-1 to TRBJ2-4; 7 bases match TRBD1. The CDR3 sequence is 17 residues long. Germline CDR1 is MNHNS and CDR2 is SASEGT. Unmatched junction bases numbered 6, after V lost 0 bases and J lost 1 base. Here the CDR3 DNA reads TGTGCCAGCAGTGAAGCAGGGGGCGACGGGGCCAAAAACATTCAGTACTTC. Its protein product is CASSEAGGDGAKNIQYF.

This clone was seen repeatedly, ten times or more. The genes are TRBV6-1 and TRBJ2-3; TRBD2 might be the D (7 bases). Trimming left V 2 bases short and J 7 bases short, with 28 bases between. CDR3 length: 19 residues. Germline CDR1 reads MNHNS; CDR2 reads SASEGT. The CDR3 region has the DNA TGTGCCAGCAGTGAACCCCGGGAGGTTCTTGTGGGGGGCAGGTATACGCAGTATTTT. Translation gives CASSEPREVLVGGRYTQYF.

This clone has more than one count but fewer than ten. The chain uses TRBV18 and TRBJ2-2; 10 bases fit TRBD1. This CDR3 is 15 amino acids long. Unmatched junction bases numbered 2, after V lost 3 bases and J lost 4 bases. Germline values: CDR1 KGHSH, CDR2 LQKENI. CDR3: CASSPGTGATGELFF. The CDR3 DNA reads TGTGCCAGCTCACCGGGGACAGGGGCCACCGGGGAGCTGTTTTTT.

This clone was detected only a few times. The rearrangement joins TRBV10-3 to TRBJ1-1; no firm D call. The CDR3 is 13 amino acids. V lost 5 bases and J lost 2, with 9 bases in between. In germline, CDR1 is ENHRY, CDR2 SYGVKD. The DNA of the CDR3 is TGTGCCATCAGTCGGGATACTAACACTGAAGCTTTCTTT. Its protein product is CAISRDTNTEAFF.

This clone came up once. The CDR3 is CASGRTGSVGGYTF. Written as DNA, the CDR3 is TGTGCCAGCGGGCGTACAGGGTCCGTGGGGGGCTACACCTTC. The chain couples TRBV6-5 to TRBJ1-2; D is possibly TRBD1 (6 bases). Germline V CDR1 and CDR2: MNHEY, SVGAGI. Trimming shortened V by 8 bases and J by 8 bases, and 21 bases separated the two germline ends. The CDR3 loop spans 14 amino acids.

V gene TRBV7-9 combines with J gene TRBJ1-2; the match to TRBD1 covers 8 bases. This CDR3 has 16 residues. The V gene's germline CDR1 is SEHNR and CDR2 FQNEAQ (reference sequence). The V gene end was trimmed by 5 bases and the J gene end by 4 bases; junction bases not matched to a gene: 12. DNA of the CDR3: TGTGCCAGCAGCCCCCAGCACGGACAGGGAGGCTATGGCTACACCTTC. As protein: CASSPQHGQGGYGYTF.

The chain recombines TRBV6-5 with TRBJ2-7, with 7 nucleotides matching TRBD1. Germline V gives CDR1 MNHEY, CDR2 SVGAGI. Trimming removed 6 bases from V and 3 bases from J; junction bases left unmatched: 5. The CDR3 spans 13 residues. The CDR3 nucleotides are TGTGCCAGCAGGCTGACAGGGTACTACGAGCAGTACTTC. It is translated as CASRLTGYYEQYF.

V usage is TRBV5-1 and J usage is TRBJ1-2, with a tentative D call TRBD1 (5 bases). From germline, CDR1 is SGHRS and CDR2 YFSETQ. Trimming removed 0 bases at V and 8 bases at J, with 14 bases between. The CDR3 length is 14 residues. The CDR3 nucleotides are TGCGCCAGCAGCTTGGGCCAGGGCATCGACGGCTACACCTTC. Amino acids: CASSLGQGIDGYTF.

The chain uses TRBV29-1 and TRBJ2-1; 8 nucleotides align to TRBD1. The J segment lost 8 bases and the V segment lost 1 base, leaving 7 bases of the junction unmatched. CDR1 SQVTM and CDR2 ANQGSEA come from the germline V gene. The CDR3 contains 14 residues. The CDR3: CSVEAGAGGDEQFF. In nucleotides, the CDR3 is TGCAGCGTTGAAGCTGGGGCAGGGGGCGATGAGCAGTTCTTC.

The V call is TRBV7-3, the J call TRBJ2-2; TRBD2 agrees at 9 bases. CDR1 and CDR2 from the germline V gene are SGHTA and FQGTGA. This CDR3 is 18 amino acids long. V trimming: 2 bases; J trimming: 0 bases; junction bases outside the gene matches: 7. CDR3 sequence: CASSLGLAGIANTGELFF. The DNA of the CDR3 is TGTGCCAGCAGCTTAGGGCTAGCGGGGATAGCGAACACCGGGGAGCTGTTTTTT.

The chain has TRBV21-1 and TRBJ1-2. TRBV21-1 is a recognized pseudogene. The CDR3 runs 13 residues. The CDR3 DNA sequence: TGTGCCAGCAGCCAGGGAGGGCCCTGGAGCTACACCTTC. This sequence encodes CASSQGGPWSYTF.

CDR3 in DNA: TGTGCCAGCAGCTTGACCGGACAGGGGGTCACTCAGCCCCAGCATTTT. Translating it yields CASSLTGQGVTQPQHF. The chain recombines TRBV5-8 with TRBJ1-5, with TRBD1 matching over 10 bases. The length of the CDR3 is 16 residues. The germline V gene has CDR1 SGHTS and CDR2 YDEGEE. The V and J ends lost 1 base and 6 bases, in that order; junction bases with no gene match: 7.

V gene TRBV2 combines with J gene TRBJ2-1, with D possibly matching TRBD1 (6 bases). V was clipped by 7 bases and J by 5 bases, with 21 bases between them. Germline V gene lookup returns CDR1 SNHLY and CDR2 FYNNEI. This CDR3 is 16 amino acids long. The CDR3 region is CASNLDRGRGHNEQFF. The CDR3 coding sequence is TGTGCCAGCAACCTAGACCGCGGCAGGGGCCACAATGAGCAGTTCTTC.

This chain joins TRBV7-9 and TRBJ2-3; maybe TRBD1 (5 bases). Germline CDR1 reads SEHNR; CDR2 reads FQNEAQ (reference sequence). V gave up 0 bases and J gave up 2 bases, with 12 bases separating them. The CDR3 is made up of 16 amino acids. CDR3 in DNA: TGTGCCAGCAGCTTAGCCTTGGGGCCACCCACAGATACGCAGTATTTT. It yields the protein CASSLALGPPTDTQYF.

This clone has only a few counts. This chain connects TRBV13 to TRBJ1-2, with 7 bases that match TRBD1. The CDR3 sequence is 12 residues long. The J segment lost 6 bases and the V segment lost 3 bases, leaving 1 base of the junction unmatched. The germline gives CDR1 PRHDT, CDR2 FYEKMQ (reference sequence). The CDR3 sequence is CASSFQGDGYTF. The CDR3 DNA sequence: TGTGCCAGCAGCTTCCAGGGGGATGGCTACACCTTC.

This clone was found a few times. The CDR3 DNA is TGTGCCAGCAGCTTAGTCCCTCCTGGGGCTAGCGGGGGCAATGAGCAGTTCTTC. Residues: CASSLVPPGASGGNEQFF. This chain links TRBV7-9 with TRBJ2-1, with 10 positions matching TRBD2. The CDR3 totals 18 residues. The V gene's germline CDR1 is SEHNR and CDR2 FQNEAQ (reference sequence). The V and J ends lost 1 base and 6 bases, in that order; junction bases with no gene match: 12.

J is TRBJ2-7 and V is TRBV3-1 (or the pseudogene TRBV3-2), with a tentative D call TRBD2 (5 bases). The length of the CDR3 is 14 residues. The germline CDR1 and CDR2 sequences are LGHDT and YNNKEL (reference sequence). Trimming cost V 1 base and J 0 bases, with 7 bases left between them. CDR3 loop: CASSQGTGSYEQYF. CDR3 in DNA: TGTGCCAGCAGCCAAGGGACTGGCTCCTACGAGCAGTACTTC.

This clone came up once. This rearrangement joins TRBV29-1 to TRBJ2-3; 13 bases match TRBD2. The CDR3 is 17 amino acids. V lost 8 bases, J lost 5 bases, and 16 bases stayed unmatched. Looked up from germline, CDR1 is SQVTM and CDR2 is ANQGSEA. CDR3 nucleotides: TGCAGCTCGAGGGCCCCGACTAGCGGGGGGCGCGGAGATACGCAGTATTTT. This encodes CSSRAPTSGGRGDTQYF.

The rearrangement links TRBV10-3 to TRBJ1-1; a possible D gene is TRBD1 (6 bases). Between the trimmed V and J ends, which lost 5 bases and 9 bases, there was a span of 16 bases. Germline V gene data show CDR1 as ENHRY and CDR2 as SYGVKD. The CDR3 is 13 amino acids. The CDR3 region is CAISLRLGGQAFF. The CDR3 bases are TGTGCCATCAGTTTAAGGCTGGGGGGGCAAGCTTTCTTT.